This T cell receptor (beta chain) appears in the sequencing data of a study of shared clonotypes between healthy human individuals. The assay used deep level. Assay used: immunoSEQ multiplex PCR; TCRdb lists only in-frame clones, some missing. This sample carries about 530,000 clones, less than 96% of them seen once, and the ten largest clones take approximately 0.06%. On this clone itself: Its cognate antigen is unknown.

Regarding the study as a whole: Clonotypes that were shared across several donors made up approximately 5.1% of naive CD4 clonotypes.

The CDR3 loop spans 15 amino acids. V gave up 6 bases and J gave up 0 bases; unmatched junction bases: 7. Germline assignment: CDR1 MNHNY and CDR2 SVGAGI (reference sequence). This receptor was obtained from a woman aged 25 to 39 in good health. The chain joins TRBV6-6 to TRBJ2-7; 8 positions match TRBD2. The sample comprised naive CD4+ T cells sorted from blood. The subset denotes: CD45RA+ positively selected. In DNA form, the CDR3 reads TGTGCCAGCAGCCCGGGGGGGCTAAGCTCCTACGAGCAGTACTTC. Protein: CASSPGGLSSYEQYF.